These T cell receptor beta chains were read from a single sample in a study of neurological immune-mediated disorders. Each CDR3 protein is one row after TCRdb ran MiXCR on the 5' RACE reads. The sample shows approximately 47,000 distinct CDR3 sequences, less than 15% of them seen only once. Sequenced sample: PBMCs. The receptors derive from a man aged 25 to 40 in good health. Each CDR3 is given with its conserved first and last residue. Each record gives: J gene, clone size, D gene, V gene, CDR3 protein, CDR3 DNA. A D gene is named only where the DNA matches it firmly. Clone size is given for some rows only: seen once, a few or many times, or a class if the clone is expanded.

TRBJ2-1	many	-	TRBV10-3	CAINQEQFDNEQFF	TGTGCCATCAATCAGGAGCAGTTCGACAATGAGCAGTTCTTC
TRBJ2-7	many	-	TRBV18	CASSQPVQDPYEQYF	TGTGCCAGCTCACAACCCGTTCAGGACCCCTACGAGCAGTACTTC
TRBJ2-1	many	-	TRBV7-2	CASSNALLLSYNEQFF	TGTGCCAGCAGCAATGCACTACTCCTCTCCTACAATGAGCAGTTCTTC
TRBJ1-2	many	-	TRBV29-1	CSVIYGGVSYGYTF	TGCAGCGTCATCTACGGGGGCGTGAGCTATGGCTACACCTTC
TRBJ1-2	many	TRBD1	TRBV28	CASSLTQGGSGYTF	TGTGCCAGCAGTCTGACACAGGGGGGGTCTGGCTACACCTTC
TRBJ2-1	many	-	TRBV5-1	CASRLQSYNEQFF	TGCGCCAGCAGACTACAATCCTACAATGAGCAGTTCTTC
TRBJ1-2	many	-	TRBV7-9	CASSALQETYGYTF	TGTGCCAGCAGCGCCTTACAGGAGACTTATGGCTACACCTTC
TRBJ2-1	many	-	TRBV5-1	CASSLISPGPSAGTLSYNEQFF	TGCGCCAGCAGCTTGATATCGCCAGGCCCCTCAGCCGGGACTCTCTCCTACAATGAGCAGTTCTTC
TRBJ1-5	many	-	TRBV15	CATSRGQPNQPQHF	TGTGCCACCAGCAGAGGACAGCCTAATCAGCCCCAGCATTTT
TRBJ2-5	many	TRBD1	TRBV20-1	CSASLSRGLPPPETQYF	TGCAGTGCCTCCTTGTCCAGGGGGCTTCCCCCCCCAGAGACCCAGTACTTC
TRBJ2-1	many	TRBD2	TRBV7-6	CASSSTSGMSEQFF	TGTGCCAGCAGTTCGACTAGCGGGATGAGTGAGCAGTTCTTC
TRBJ2-1	many	TRBD2	TRBV20-1	CSPVSGSSYNEQFF	TGCAGCCCAGTTAGCGGGTCATCCTACAATGAGCAGTTCTTC
TRBJ2-2	-	TRBD2	TRBV6-1	CASSEDRLAVRHGQINTGELFF	TGTGCCAGCAGTGAAGATAGGCTAGCGGTTCGCCACGGGCAAATAAACACCGGGGAGCTGTTTTTT
TRBJ1-2	-	-	TRBV9	CASSVAGGDGYTF	TGTGCCAGCAGCGTAGCTGGGGGCGATGGCTACACCTTC
TRBJ2-6	many	-	TRBV14	CASSQDRSYSGANVLTF	TGTGCCAGCAGCCAAGATCGTTCGTACTCTGGGGCCAACGTCCTGACTTTC
TRBJ2-2	many	-	TRBV2	CASSALGPPNTGELFF	TGTGCCAGCAGCGCACTCGGACCTCCGAACACCGGGGAGCTGTTTTTT